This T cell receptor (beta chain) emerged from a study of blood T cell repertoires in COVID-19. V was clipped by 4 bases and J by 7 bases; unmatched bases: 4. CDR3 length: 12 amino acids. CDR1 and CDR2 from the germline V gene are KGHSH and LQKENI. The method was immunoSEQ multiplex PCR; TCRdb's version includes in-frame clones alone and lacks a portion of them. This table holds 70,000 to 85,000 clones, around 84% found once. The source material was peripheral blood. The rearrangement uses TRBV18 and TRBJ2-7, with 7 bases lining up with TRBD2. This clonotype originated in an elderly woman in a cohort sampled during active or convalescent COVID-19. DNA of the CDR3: TGTGCCAGCTCACTACAGCGGGAAGAGCAGTACTTC. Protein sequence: CASSLQREEQYF.